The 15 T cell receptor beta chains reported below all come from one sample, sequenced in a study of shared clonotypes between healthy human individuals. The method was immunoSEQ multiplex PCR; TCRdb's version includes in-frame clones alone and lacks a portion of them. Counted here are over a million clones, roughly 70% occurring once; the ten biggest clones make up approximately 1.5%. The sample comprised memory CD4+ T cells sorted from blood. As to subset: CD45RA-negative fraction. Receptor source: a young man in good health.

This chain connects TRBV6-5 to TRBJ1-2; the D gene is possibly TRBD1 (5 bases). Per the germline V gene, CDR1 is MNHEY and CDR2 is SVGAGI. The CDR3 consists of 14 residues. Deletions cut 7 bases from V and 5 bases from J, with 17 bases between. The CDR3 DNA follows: TGTGCCAGCACGCGGGGACTGGGAAAATATGGCTACACCTTC. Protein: CASTRGLGKYGYTF.

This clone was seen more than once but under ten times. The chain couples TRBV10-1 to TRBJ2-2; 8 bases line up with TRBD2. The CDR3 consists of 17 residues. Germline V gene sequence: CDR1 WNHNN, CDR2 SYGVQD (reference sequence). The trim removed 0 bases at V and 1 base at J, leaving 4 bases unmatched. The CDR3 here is CASSESMAGGNTGELFF. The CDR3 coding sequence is TGCGCCAGCAGTGAGTCTATGGCGGGAGGGAACACCGGGGAGCTGTTTTTT.

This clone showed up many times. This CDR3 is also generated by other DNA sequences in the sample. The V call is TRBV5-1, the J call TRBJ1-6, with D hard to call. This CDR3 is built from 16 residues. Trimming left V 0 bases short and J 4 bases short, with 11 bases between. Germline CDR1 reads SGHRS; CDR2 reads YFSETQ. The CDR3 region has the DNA TGCGCCAGCAGCTTGGACGGCGGAGGATATAATTCACCCCTCCACTTT. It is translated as CASSLDGGGYNSPLHF.

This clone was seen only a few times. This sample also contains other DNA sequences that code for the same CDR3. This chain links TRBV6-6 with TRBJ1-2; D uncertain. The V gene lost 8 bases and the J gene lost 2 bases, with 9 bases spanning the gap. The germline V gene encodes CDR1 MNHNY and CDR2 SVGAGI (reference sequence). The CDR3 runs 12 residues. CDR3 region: CASSLGNYGYTF. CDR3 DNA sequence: TGTGCCAGCTCTTTGGGGAACTATGGCTACACCTTC.

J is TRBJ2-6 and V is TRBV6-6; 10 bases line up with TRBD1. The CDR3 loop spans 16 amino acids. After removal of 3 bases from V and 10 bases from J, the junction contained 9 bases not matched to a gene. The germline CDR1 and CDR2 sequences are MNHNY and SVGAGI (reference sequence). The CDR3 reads CASSYIAGQGENVLTF. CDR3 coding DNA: TGTGCCAGCAGTTATATAGCCGGACAGGGGGAAAACGTCCTGACTTTC.

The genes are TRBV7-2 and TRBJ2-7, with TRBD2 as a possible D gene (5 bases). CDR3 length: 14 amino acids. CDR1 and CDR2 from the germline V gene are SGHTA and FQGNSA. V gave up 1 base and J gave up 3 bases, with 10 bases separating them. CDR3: CASSLGGSGYEQYF. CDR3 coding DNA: TGTGCCAGCAGCTTAGGAGGAAGCGGCTACGAGCAGTACTTC.

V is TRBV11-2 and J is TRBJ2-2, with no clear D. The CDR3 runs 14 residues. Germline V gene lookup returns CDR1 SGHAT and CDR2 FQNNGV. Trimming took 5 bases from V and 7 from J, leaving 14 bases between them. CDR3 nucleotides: TGTGCCAGCAGCGTCGCAAGTTGGGGCGGGGAGCTGTTTTTT. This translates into CASSVASWGGELFF. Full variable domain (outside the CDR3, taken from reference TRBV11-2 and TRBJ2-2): EAGVAQSPRYKIIEKRQSVAFWCNPISGHATLYWYQQILGQGPKLLIQFQNNGVVDDSQLPKDRFSAERLKGVDSTLKIQPAKLEDSAVYLCASSVASWGGELFFGEGSRLTVL.

The CDR3 loop reads CATRWPSTDTQYF. DNA for the CDR3: TGTGCCACCAGGTGGCCCAGCACAGATACGCAGTATTTT. This chain links TRBV15 with TRBJ2-3; no definite D call. Germline V CDR1 and CDR2: LNHNV, YYDKDF (reference sequence). With 6 bases removed from V and 0 bases from J, the gap between germline ends came to 7 bases. This CDR3 contains 13 residues.

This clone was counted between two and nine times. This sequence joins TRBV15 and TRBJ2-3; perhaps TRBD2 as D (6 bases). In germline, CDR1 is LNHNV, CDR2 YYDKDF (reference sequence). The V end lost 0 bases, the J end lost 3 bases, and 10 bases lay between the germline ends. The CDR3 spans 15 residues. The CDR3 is CATSRDGGTTDTQYF. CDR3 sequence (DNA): TGTGCCACCAGCAGAGATGGAGGGACGACAGATACGCAGTATTTT.

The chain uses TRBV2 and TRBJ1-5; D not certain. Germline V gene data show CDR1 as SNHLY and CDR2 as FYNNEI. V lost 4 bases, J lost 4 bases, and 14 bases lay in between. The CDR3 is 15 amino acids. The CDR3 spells CASSAWLADNQPQHF. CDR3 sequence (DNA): TGTGCCAGCAGTGCATGGTTGGCCGATAATCAGCCCCAGCATTTT.

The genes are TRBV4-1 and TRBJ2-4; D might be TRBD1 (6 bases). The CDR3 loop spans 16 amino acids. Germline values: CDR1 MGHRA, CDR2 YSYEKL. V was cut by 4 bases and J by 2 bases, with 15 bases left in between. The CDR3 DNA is TGCGCCAGCAGCCCTACCCCAGGGGTTACCAAAAACATTCAGTACTTC. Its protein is CASSPTPGVTKNIQYF.

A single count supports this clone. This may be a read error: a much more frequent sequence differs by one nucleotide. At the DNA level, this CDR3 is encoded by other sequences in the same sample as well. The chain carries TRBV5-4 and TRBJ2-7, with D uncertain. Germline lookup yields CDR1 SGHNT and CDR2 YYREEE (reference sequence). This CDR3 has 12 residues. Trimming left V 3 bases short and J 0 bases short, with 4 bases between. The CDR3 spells CASSSSSYEQYF. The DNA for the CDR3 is TGTGCCAGCAGCTCTAGCTCCTACGAGCAGTACTTC.

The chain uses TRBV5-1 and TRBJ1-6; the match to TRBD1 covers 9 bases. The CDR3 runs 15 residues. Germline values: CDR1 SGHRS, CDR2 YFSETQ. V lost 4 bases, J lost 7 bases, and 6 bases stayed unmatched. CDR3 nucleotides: TGCGCCAGCAGCGAGGCCGGGACAGGGAATTCACCCCTCCACTTT. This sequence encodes CASSEAGTGNSPLHF.

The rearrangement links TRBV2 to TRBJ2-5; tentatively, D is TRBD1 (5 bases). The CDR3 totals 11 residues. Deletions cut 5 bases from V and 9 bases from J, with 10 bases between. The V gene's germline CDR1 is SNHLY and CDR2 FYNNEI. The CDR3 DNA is TGTGCCAGCAGTCCAGAAGGGGCCCAGTACTTC. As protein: CASSPEGAQYF.

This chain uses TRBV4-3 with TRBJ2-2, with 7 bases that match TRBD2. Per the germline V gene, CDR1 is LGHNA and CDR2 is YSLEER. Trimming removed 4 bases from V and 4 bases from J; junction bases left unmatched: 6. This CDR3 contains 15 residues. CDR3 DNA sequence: TGCGCCAGCAGCCGGAGAGGGGAGGGCACCGGGGAGCTGTTTTTT. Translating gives CASSRRGEGTGELFF.